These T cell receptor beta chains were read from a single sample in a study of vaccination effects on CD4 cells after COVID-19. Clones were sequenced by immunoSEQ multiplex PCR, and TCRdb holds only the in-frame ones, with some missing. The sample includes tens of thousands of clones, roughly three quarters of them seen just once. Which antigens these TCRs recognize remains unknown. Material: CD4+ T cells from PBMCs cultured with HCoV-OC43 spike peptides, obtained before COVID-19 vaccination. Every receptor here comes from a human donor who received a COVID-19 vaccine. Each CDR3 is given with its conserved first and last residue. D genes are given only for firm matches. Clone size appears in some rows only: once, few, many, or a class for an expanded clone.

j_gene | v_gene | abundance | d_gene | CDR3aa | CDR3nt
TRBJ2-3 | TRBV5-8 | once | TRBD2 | CASSIGLAGGTDTQYF | TGTGCCAGCAGCATAGGACTAGCGGGAGGCACAGATACGCAGTATTTT
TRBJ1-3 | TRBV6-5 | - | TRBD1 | CASSTGASGNTIYF | TGTGCCAGCAGTACAGGGGCATCAGGAAACACCATATATTTT
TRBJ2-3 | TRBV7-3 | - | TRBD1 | CASSLVPGGADTQYF | TGTGCCAGCAGCTTAGTCCCAGGGGGCGCAGATACGCAGTATTTT
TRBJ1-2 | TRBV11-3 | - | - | CASSRGCKGDRGYTF | TGTGCCAGCAGCCGAGGCTGTAAGGGGGATAGGGGCTACACCTTC
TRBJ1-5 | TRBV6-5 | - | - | CASSYSKNQPQHF | TGTGCCAGCAGTTACTCGAAAAATCAGCCCCAGCATTTT
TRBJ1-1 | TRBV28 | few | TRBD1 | CASIIGQGWGDTEAFF | TGTGCCAGCATCATCGGACAGGGGTGGGGGGACACTGAAGCTTTCTTT
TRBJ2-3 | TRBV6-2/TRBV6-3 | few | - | CASSYSAGDHYTDTQYF | TGTGCCAGCAGTTACTCCGCAGGCGATCATTACACAGATACGCAGTATTTT
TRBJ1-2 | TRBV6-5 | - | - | CASSYFRSNGYGYTF | TGTGCCAGCAGTTACTTCCGGTCCAACGGCTATGGCTACACCTTC
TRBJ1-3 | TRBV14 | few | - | CASSQDGFVGGPFSGNTIYF | TGTGCCAGCAGCCAAGATGGGTTTGTCGGAGGTCCCTTCTCTGGAAACACCATATATTTT
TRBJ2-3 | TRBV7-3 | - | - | CASSLSVGGMDTQYF | TGTGCCAGCAGCTTAAGTGTCGGGGGAATGGATACGCAGTATTTT
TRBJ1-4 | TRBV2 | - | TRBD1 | CASSLQGGLNEKLFF | TGTGCCAGCAGTTTACAGGGGGGGTTGAATGAAAAACTGTTTTTT
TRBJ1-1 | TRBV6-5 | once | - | CASRGNTGIREAFF | TGTGCCAGCAGGGGAAACACAGGGATTCGTGAAGCTTTCTTT
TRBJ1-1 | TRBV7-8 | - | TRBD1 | CASSLAITGGLDTEAFF | TGTGCCAGCAGCTTAGCGATTACAGGGGGGCTGGACACTGAAGCTTTCTTT
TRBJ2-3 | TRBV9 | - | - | CASSVAFQGRDTQYF | TGTGCCAGCAGCGTAGCGTTCCAGGGCCGAGATACGCAGTATTTT
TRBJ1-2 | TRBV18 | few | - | CASSPETRGDGYTF | TGTGCCAGCTCACCAGAGACTAGGGGAGATGGCTACACCTTC
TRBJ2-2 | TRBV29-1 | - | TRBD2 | CSVEGRARGGTTGELFF | TGCAGCGTTGAAGGACGAGCGCGGGGGGGCACCACCGGGGAGCTGTTTTTT
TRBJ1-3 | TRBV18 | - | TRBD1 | CASSPPTGGLAGNTIYF | TGTGCCAGCTCACCCCCAACAGGGGGATTAGCTGGAAACACCATATATTTT
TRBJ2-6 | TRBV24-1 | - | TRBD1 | CATSDVRDRGSGANVLTF | TGTGCCACCAGTGATGTCCGGGACAGGGGGTCTGGGGCCAACGTCCTGACTTTC
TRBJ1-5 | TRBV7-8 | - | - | CASSLNTGGNQPQHF | TGTGCCAGCAGCTTAAATACAGGCGGAAATCAGCCCCAGCATTTT
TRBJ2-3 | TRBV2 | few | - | CASSLDRDTQYF | TGTGCCAGCAGCCTCGATCGAGATACGCAGTATTTT
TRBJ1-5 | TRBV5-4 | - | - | CASSSQGQPQHF | TGTGCCAGCAGCTCCCAGGGCCAGCCCCAGCATTTT
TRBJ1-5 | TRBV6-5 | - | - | CASSYNRNTQPQHF | TGTGCCAGCAGTTACAACCGAAACACCCAGCCCCAGCATTTT
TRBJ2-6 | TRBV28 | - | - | CASSLVRGRSGANVLTF | TGTGCCAGCAGTTTAGTCAGGGGCCGATCTGGGGCCAACGTCCTGACTTTC
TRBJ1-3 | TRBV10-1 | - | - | CASSESGSGNTIYF | TGCGCCAGCAGTGAGTCAGGCAGTGGAAACACCATATATTTT
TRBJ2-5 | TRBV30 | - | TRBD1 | CAWSATGINQETQYF | TGTGCCTGGAGTGCGACAGGGATCAACCAAGAGACCCAGTACTTC
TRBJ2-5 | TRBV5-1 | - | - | CASSLVTVSSTQYF | TGCGCCAGCAGCTTGGTAACAGTATCCTCTACCCAGTACTTC
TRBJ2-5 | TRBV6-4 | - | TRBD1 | CADRDRGGETQYF | TGTGCCGACCGGGACAGGGGTGGAGAGACCCAGTACTTC
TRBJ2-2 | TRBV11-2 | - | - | CASSFSLANTGELFF | TGTGCCAGCAGCTTTAGTCTCGCGAACACCGGGGAGCTGTTTTTT
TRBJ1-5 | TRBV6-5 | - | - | CASSYSVNQPQHF | TGTGCCAGCAGTTATAGCGTGAATCAGCCCCAGCATTTT
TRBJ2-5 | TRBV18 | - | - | CASSLQETQYF | TGTGCCAGCTCACTCCAAGAGACCCAGTACTTC
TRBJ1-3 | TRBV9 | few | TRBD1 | CASSGQGMVGNTIYF | TGTGCCAGCAGCGGACAGGGGATGGTTGGAAACACCATATATTTT
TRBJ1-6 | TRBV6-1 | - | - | CASSEPGLSPLHF | TGTGCCAGCAGTGAACCGGGACTCTCACCCCTCCACTTT
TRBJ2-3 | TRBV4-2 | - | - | CASSQVQGPDTQYF | TGTGCCAGCAGCCAAGTCCAGGGGCCGGATACGCAGTATTTT
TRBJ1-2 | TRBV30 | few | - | CAFSRVGYGYTF | TGTGCCTTTTCTAGGGTTGGGTATGGCTACACCTTC
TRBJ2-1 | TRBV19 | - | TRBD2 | CARPAGADEQFF | TGTGCCCGCCCAGCGGGGGCCGATGAGCAGTTCTTC
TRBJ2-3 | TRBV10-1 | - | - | CASSEYTDTQYF | TGCGCCAGCAGTGAGTACACAGATACGCAGTATTTT
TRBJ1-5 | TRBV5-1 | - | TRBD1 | CASSPGVDRVGQPQHF | TGCGCCAGCAGCCCTGGGGTTGACAGGGTGGGACAGCCCCAGCATTTT
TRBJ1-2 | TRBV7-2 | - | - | CASSLASYGYTF | TGTGCCAGCAGCTTAGCCAGCTATGGCTACACCTTC
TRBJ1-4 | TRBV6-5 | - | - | CASSFQGSTNEKLFF | TGTGCCAGCAGTTTCCAGGGGTCAACTAATGAAAAACTGTTTTTT
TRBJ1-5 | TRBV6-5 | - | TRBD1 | CASSYSGTGVGQPQHF | TGTGCCAGCAGTTACTCCGGGACAGGGGTCGGGCAGCCCCAGCATTTT
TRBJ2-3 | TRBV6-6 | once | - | CASIARDALRDTQYF | TGTGCCAGCATTGCCCGGGACGCGCTTAGAGATACGCAGTATTTT
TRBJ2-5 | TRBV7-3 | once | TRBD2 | CASSLSGGFQETQYF | TGTGCCAGCAGCTTAAGCGGGGGGTTCCAAGAGACCCAGTACTTC
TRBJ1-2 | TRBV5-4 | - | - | CASSLPRSSYGYTF | TGTGCCAGCAGCTTACCCCGCAGTAGCTATGGCTACACCTTC
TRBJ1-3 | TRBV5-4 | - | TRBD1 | CASSRLGQGDTGNTIYF | TGTGCCAGCAGCCGTTTGGGACAGGGGGACACTGGAAACACCATATATTTT
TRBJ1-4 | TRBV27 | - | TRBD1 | CASAGGENEKLFF | TGTGCCAGCGCAGGGGGGGAAAATGAAAAACTGTTTTTT
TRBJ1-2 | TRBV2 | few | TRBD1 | CASRERGTGYGYTF | TGTGCCAGCAGGGAACGCGGGACAGGTTATGGCTACACCTTC
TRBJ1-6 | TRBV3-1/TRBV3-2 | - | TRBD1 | CASSFDRGRSPLHF | TGTGCCAGCAGCTTCGACAGGGGACGATCACCCCTCCACTTT
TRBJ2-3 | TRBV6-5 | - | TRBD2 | CASRSAGGTDTQYF | TGTGCCAGCCGCTCCGCCGGGGGGACAGATACGCAGTATTTT
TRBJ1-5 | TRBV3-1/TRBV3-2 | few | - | CASSQAVGNQPQHF | TGTGCCAGCAGCCAAGCCGTGGGCAATCAGCCCCAGCATTTT
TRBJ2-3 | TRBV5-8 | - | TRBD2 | CATLLKRGERTDTQYF | TGTGCCACACTCTTAAAGCGGGGGGAGCGCACAGATACGCAGTATTTT
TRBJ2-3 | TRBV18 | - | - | CASSPSGADTDTQYF | TGTGCCAGCTCACCATCGGGGGCCGACACAGATACGCAGTATTTT
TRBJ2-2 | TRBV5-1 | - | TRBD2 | CASSDGGAYDTGELFF | TGCGCCAGCAGCGACGGGGGGGCGTACGACACCGGGGAGCTGTTTTTT
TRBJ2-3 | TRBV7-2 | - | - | CASSSIEEATDTQYF | TGTGCCAGCAGCTCCATCGAGGAGGCCACAGATACGCAGTATTTT
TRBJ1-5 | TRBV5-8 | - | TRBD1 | CASTGGQGVGQPQHF | TGTGCCAGCACCGGCGGACAGGGCGTAGGTCAGCCCCAGCATTTT
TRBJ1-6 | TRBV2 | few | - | CASSELRDQFNGSPYNSPLHF | TGTGCCAGCAGTGAATTAAGGGATCAATTCAACGGCAGCCCCTATAATTCACCCCTCCACTTT
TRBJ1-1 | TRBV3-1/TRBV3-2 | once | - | CASSQDAEVGAFF | TGTGCCAGCAGCCAAGATGCGGAAGTCGGAGCTTTCTTT
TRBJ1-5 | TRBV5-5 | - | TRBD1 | CASSSVYGTGIGQPQHF | TGTGCCAGCAGCTCGGTCTACGGGACAGGGATTGGGCAGCCCCAGCATTTT
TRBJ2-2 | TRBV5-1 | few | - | CASSPRVTGELFF | TGCGCCAGCAGCCCTAGGGTCACCGGGGAGCTGTTTTTT
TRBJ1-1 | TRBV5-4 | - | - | CASSLAEGLSTEAFF | TGTGCCAGCAGCTTGGCCGAGGGGCTCAGCACTGAAGCTTTCTTT